A selection of T cell receptor beta chains follows, all from one sample in a study of blood T cell repertoires in COVID-19. Profiled with immunoSEQ multiplex PCR; TCRdb holds only in-frame clones, not every one. The table has approximately 130,000 clones, around four fifths seen once. Sequenced: peripheral blood. The source of these receptors is a human donor in a cohort sampled during active COVID-19. CDR3s include the opening cysteine and the closing phenylalanine or tryptophan. A D gene is named only where the DNA matches it firmly. Size is omitted from some rows. Given values are once, few, many or a class for expanded clones.

>.|.|TRBV6-6|TRBJ1-4
CASSFPGVRGREKLFF
TGTGCCAGCAGTTTCCCCGGTGTCAGGGGTCGTGAAAAACTGTTTTTT
>.|.|TRBV4-1|TRBJ1-4
CASSQSREAEGEKLFF
TGCGCCAGCAGCCAATCCCGGGAGGCCGAGGGTGAAAAACTGTTTTTT
>.|.|TRBV18|TRBJ1-2
CASSPFAGPGYTF
TGTGCCAGCTCACCATTCGCAGGGCCTGGCTACACCTTC
>.|TRBD2|TRBV19|TRBJ2-7
CASSPTSGGVYEQYF
TGTGCCAGTAGTCCGACTAGCGGGGGAGTCTACGAGCAGTACTTC
>.|TRBD2|TRBV7-7|TRBJ2-1
CASSLIPSGGYNEQFF
TGTGCTAGCAGCTTAATCCCTAGCGGGGGGTACAATGAGCAGTTCTTC
>.|TRBD1|TRBV29-1|TRBJ1-1
CSVEGGQGDTEAFF
TGCAGCGTCGAAGGGGGACAGGGGGACACTGAAGCTTTCTTT
>.|TRBD1|TRBV5-1|TRBJ2-1
CASSREGAGEQFF
TGCGCCAGCAGCCGAGAGGGGGCGGGTGAGCAGTTCTTC
>.|.|TRBV6-6|TRBJ2-2
CASSYLAGTGELFF
TGTGCCAGCAGTTACCTGGCGGGAACCGGGGAGCTGTTTTTT
>.|.|TRBV21-1|TRBJ2-1
CASSSSTQGVPVLSSYNEQFF
TGTGCCAGCAGCAGTTCGACCCAGGGGGTACCGGTTTTGAGCTCCTACAATGAGCAGTTCTTC
>.|.|TRBV4-3|TRBJ2-1
CASSQDRNNEQFF
TGCGCCAGCAGCCAAGACAGGAACAATGAGCAGTTCTTC
>.|TRBD1|TRBV12-3/TRBV12-4|TRBJ1-5
CASSGQGSLPQHF
TGTGCCAGCAGCGGACAGGGGTCTCTTCCCCAGCATTTT
>.|.|TRBV7-8|TRBJ1-1
CASSLLGVTEAFF
TGTGCCAGCAGCTTACTCGGGGTTACTGAAGCTTTCTTT
>.|.|TRBV5-1|TRBJ1-6
CASSLDGQTNSPLHF
TGCGCCAGCAGCTTGGACGGACAGACTAATTCACCCCTCCACTTT
>.|TRBD1|TRBV19|TRBJ2-3
CASSIGPTGSDTQYF
TGTGCCAGTAGTATAGGGCCGACAGGGTCAGATACGCAGTATTTT
>.|.|TRBV5-4|TRBJ1-4
CASSTDGSTNEKLFF
TGTGCCAGCAGCACAGACGGTTCAACTAATGAAAAACTGTTTTTT
>.|TRBD2|TRBV19|TRBJ2-1
CASSNPASGLSYNEQFF
TGTGCCAGTAGTAACCCCGCTAGCGGACTATCCTACAATGAGCAGTTCTTC
>.|.|TRBV19|TRBJ1-5
CASSRDRNPNQPQHF
TGTGCCAGTAGCCGAGACAGGAATCCCAATCAGCCCCAGCATTTT
>few|.|TRBV27|TRBJ2-5
CASGARSQETQYF
TGTGCCAGCGGGGCTCGGTCTCAAGAGACCCAGTACTTC
>once|TRBD1|TRBV30|TRBJ1-6
CAWSTSTGRRSPLHF
TGTGCCTGGAGTACCTCGACAGGGAGAAGATCACCCCTCCACTTT
>.|.|TRBV4-1|TRBJ2-7
CASSQVQGTYEQYF
TGCGCCAGCAGCCAAGTTCAGGGAACCTACGAGCAGTACTTC